What follows are 23 T cell receptor beta chains derived from one specimen sequenced in a study of cytomegalovirus exposure and HLA in healthy donors. Both 60 Vbeta primers and 13 Jbeta primers went into the PCR. Data came from immunoSEQ multiplex PCR; TCRdb stores just in-frame clones and leaves some out. The sample has roughly 220,000 clones, approximately 70% seen once. Input material: PBMCs. The receptor set was obtained from a man between 35 and 55 years old in good health and CMV-seropositive.

J is TRBJ1-1 and V is TRBV7-9, with D uncertain. The germline V gene encodes CDR1 SEHNR and CDR2 FQNEAQ (reference sequence). Trimming left V 10 bases short and J 0 bases short, with 9 bases between. This CDR3 is 12 amino acids long. CDR3: CATKIMNTEAFF. The DNA of the CDR3 is TGTGCCACTAAGATCATGAACACTGAAGCTTTCTTT.

Only a few counts were recorded for this clone. The J gene is TRBJ2-2, the V gene TRBV5-8; D ambiguous. Trimming took 0 bases from V and 0 from J, leaving 6 bases between them. The length of the CDR3 is 15 residues. Germline CDR1 SGHTS, CDR2 YDEGEE. This CDR3 reads CASSLGPANTGELFF. The CDR3 nucleotides are TGTGCCAGCAGCTTGGGTCCCGCGAACACCGGGGAGCTGTTTTTT.

This rearrangement joins TRBV5-6 to TRBJ2-3; 7 positions agree with TRBD1. The CDR3 consists of 15 residues. The J segment lost 3 bases and the V segment lost 2 bases, leaving 6 bases of the junction unmatched. CDR1 is SGHDT and CDR2 is YYEEEE in the germline V gene. CDR3 nucleotide sequence: TGTGCCAGCAGCTTTGCGGACAGGCGGACAGATACGCAGTATTTT. This codes for CASSFADRRTDTQYF.

The V and J genes are TRBV5-4 and TRBJ1-1; tentative D call: TRBD1 (5 bases). V shed 2 bases and J shed 5 bases, with 10 bases lying between them. The CDR3 sequence is 13 residues long. Looked up from germline, CDR1 is SGHNT and CDR2 is YYREEE (reference sequence). The CDR3 region is CASSLKGNTEAFF. The CDR3 DNA sequence: TGTGCCAGCAGCTTAAAGGGGAATACTGAAGCTTTCTTT. Full variable domain (rest looked up from reference TRBV5-4 and TRBJ1-1): ETGVTQSPTHLIKTRGQQVTLRCSSQSGHNTVSWYQQALGQGPQFIFQYYREEENGRGNFPPRFSGLQFPNYSSELNVNALELDDSALYLCASSLKGNTEAFFGQGTRLTVV.

The J gene is TRBJ1-3, the V gene TRBV11-1, with 11 bases that match TRBD1. V lost 5 bases, J lost 5 bases, and 5 bases stayed unmatched. CDR3 size: 15 residues. Germline V gives CDR1 SGHAT, CDR2 FQDESV (reference sequence). CDR3 residues: CASSPDRGPRNTIYF. The DNA for the CDR3 is TGTGCCAGCAGCCCGGACAGGGGGCCTCGAAACACCATATATTTT.

The rearrangement links TRBV5-6 to TRBJ2-7; D is possibly TRBD1 (6 bases). V was shortened by 1 base and J by 1 base, with 15 bases between the two germline ends. The CDR3 has 16 residues. Germline loops: CDR1 SGHDT, CDR2 YYEEEE. This CDR3 is CASSLTQGIGSYEQYF. CDR3 sequence (DNA): TGTGCCAGCAGCTTGACCCAGGGGATAGGGTCCTACGAGCAGTACTTC.

Here the CDR3 DNA reads TGTGCAAGTCGCTCTCAGGGGGCGGGGGGGTGTAACTATGGCTACACCTTC. Residues: CASRSQGAGGCNYGYTF. The V gene is TRBV12-2, the J gene TRBJ1-2. TRBV12-2 represents a pseudogene. This CDR3 is 17 amino acids long.

This sequence joins TRBV4-2 and TRBJ2-5; 8 bases line up with TRBD2. Per germline, CDR1 LGHNA and CDR2 YNFKEQ. CDR3 length equals 17 residues. The V gene end was trimmed by 0 bases and the J gene end by 3 bases; junction bases not matched to a gene: 9. This CDR3 is CASSQDEAAGAKETQYF. The CDR3 DNA reads as TGTGCCAGCAGCCAAGATGAAGCAGCGGGGGCCAAAGAGACCCAGTACTTC.

The V and J genes are TRBV6-5 and TRBJ2-5, with a possible D match to TRBD2 (5 bases). The V gene lost 2 bases and the J gene lost 6 bases, with 13 bases spanning the gap. The CDR3 is 14 amino acids. Looked up from germline, CDR1 is MNHEY and CDR2 is SVGAGI. The DNA for the CDR3 is TGTGCCAGCAGTTACGGGAGACTCGGACAGACCCAGTACTTC. The encoded protein is CASSYGRLGQTQYF.

The J gene is TRBJ1-1, the V gene TRBV6-6; TRBD1 aligns across 8 bases. Trimming cost V 6 bases and J 6 bases; bases outside gene matches: 9. The germline gives CDR1 MNHNY, CDR2 SVGAGI (reference sequence). This CDR3 region has 14 residues. The CDR3 sequence: CASSRGQGLSEAFF. The CDR3 DNA is TGTGCCAGCAGCCGCGGACAGGGATTATCTGAAGCTTTCTTT.

This chain connects TRBV15 to TRBJ1-5, with 8 positions matching TRBD1. This CDR3 comprises 14 residues. The J segment lost 6 bases and the V segment lost 0 bases, leaving 1 base of the junction unmatched. In germline, CDR1 is LNHNV, CDR2 YYDKDF (reference sequence). DNA for the CDR3: TGTGCCACCAGCAGAGAACAGGGGGGTCAGCCCCAGCATTTT. This codes for CATSREQGGQPQHF.

The chain recombines TRBV5-1 with TRBJ2-2; 11 bases agree with TRBD1. The CDR3 has 15 amino acids. In germline, CDR1 is SGHRS, CDR2 YFSETQ. The junction had 1 base not matched to a gene; V was cut back by 0 bases and J by 6 bases. The CDR3 bases are TGCGCCAGCAGCTTGGAGGGACAGGGGGCCGGGGAGCTGTTTTTT. Protein sequence: CASSLEGQGAGELFF.

The chain is built from TRBV13 and TRBJ2-1, with D tentatively TRBD2 (6 bases). Trimming took off 0 bases at V and 7 bases at J, with 16 bases between the two ends. The CDR3 covers 16 residues. Per the germline V gene, CDR1 is PRHDT and CDR2 is FYEKMQ (reference sequence). CDR3 region: CASSLGLRGGPNEQFF. CDR3 coding DNA: TGTGCCAGCAGCTTAGGCCTTCGGGGAGGCCCGAATGAGCAGTTCTTC.

This clone showed up just a few times. The chain has TRBV7-8 and TRBJ1-2; 9 bases are a match to TRBD1. The V gene's germline CDR1 is SGHVS and CDR2 FQNEAQ. The CDR3 has 17 residues. V shed 5 bases, J shed 0 bases, and the junction held 10 bases outside the gene matches. The CDR3 DNA follows: TGTGCCAGCAGCGGCTTGCGGGGGACAGGGCCTAACTATGGCTACACCTTC. This encodes CASSGLRGTGPNYGYTF.

The chain uses TRBV6-5 and TRBJ1-4; 7 bases line up with TRBD1. This CDR3 spans 15 amino acids. J lost 6 bases, V lost 5 bases, and 9 bases had no gene match. From germline, CDR1 is MNHEY and CDR2 SVGAGI. CDR3 sequence (DNA): TGTGCCAGCAGTCAGCCGGGACAGACGGATGAAAAACTGTTTTTT. Encoded protein: CASSQPGQTDEKLFF.

The chain carries TRBV9 and TRBJ1-5, with 10 nucleotides matching TRBD1. V lost 0 bases and J lost 6; bases outside the gene matches: 12. The germline CDR1 and CDR2 sequences are SGDLS and YYNGEE. This CDR3 has 18 residues. The CDR3: CASSVGPGGQGESQPQHF. The CDR3 DNA is TGTGCCAGCAGCGTAGGGCCCGGAGGACAGGGGGAAAGTCAGCCCCAGCATTTT.

The rearrangement links TRBV15 to TRBJ1-3, with D unresolved. The germline V and J ends were trimmed by 8 bases and 0 bases, with 8 bases remaining between them. Germline loops: CDR1 LNHNV, CDR2 YYDKDF (reference sequence). The CDR3 is 13 amino acids. CDR3 region: CATRQYSGNTIYF. The CDR3 bases are TGTGCCACCCGACAATACTCTGGAAACACCATATATTTT.

This clone was seen a few times. The V gene is TRBV7-9, the J gene TRBJ1-5; possible D gene TRBD1, 5 bases. The CDR3 spans 16 residues. The germline V gene has CDR1 SEHNR and CDR2 FQNEAQ (reference sequence). Trimming cost V 5 bases and J 2 bases, with 16 bases left between them. CDR3 sequence (DNA): TGTGCCAGCAGCCTCGCCATGGGGGAGGGCAATCAGCCCCAGCATTTT. Encoded protein: CASSLAMGEGNQPQHF.

This clone was seen more than once but under ten times. This chain links TRBV29-1 with TRBJ1-1; D uncertain. CDR3 length: 11 amino acids. In germline, CDR1 is SQVTM, CDR2 ANQGSEA. Trimming left V 7 bases short and J 4 bases short, with 10 bases between. The CDR3, as DNA: TGCAGCGCCGAGCGGGGCACTGAAGCTTTCTTT. It translates to CSAERGTEAFF.

This CDR3 is CASSFAGRQPQHF. The CDR3 bases are TGTGCCAGCAGTTTCGCAGGGCGTCAGCCCCAGCATTTT. The chain recombines TRBV27 with TRBJ1-5, with a tentative D call TRBD1 (5 bases). The CDR3 length is 13 residues. The ends were cut back, 3 bases at V and 6 bases at J, with 9 bases in the middle. Looked up from germline, CDR1 is MNHEY and CDR2 is SMNVEV (reference sequence).

The chain has TRBV5-4 and TRBJ1-6; D unclear. The CDR3 spans 13 residues. Trimming pared 0 bases from V and 9 bases from J, leaving 7 bases between. The germline gives CDR1 SGHNT, CDR2 YYREEE (reference sequence). DNA for the CDR3: TGTGCCAGCAGCTTGGACTCAGGTTCACCCCTCCACTTT. Its protein product is CASSLDSGSPLHF.

This sequence joins TRBV7-7 and TRBJ2-2, with 9 bases matching TRBD1. CDR3 length: 14 amino acids. Germline V gene sequence: CDR1 SSHAT, CDR2 FNYEAQ (reference sequence). Germline trimming cut 5 bases from V and 7 bases from J; bases unmatched to any gene: 5. In DNA form, the CDR3 reads TGTGCCAGCAGCCCTGGGACAGGGCACGGGGAGCTGTTTTTT. Amino acids: CASSPGTGHGELFF.

The rearrangement joins TRBV7-9 to TRBJ1-1, with TRBD1 as a possible D gene (5 bases). CDR1 SEHNR and CDR2 FQNEAQ come from the germline V gene (reference sequence). This CDR3 is built from 15 residues. V was cut by 6 bases and J by 3 bases, with 17 bases left in between. The CDR3 DNA reads TGTGCCAGCAGTTCACAATGGGGGGAGGACACTGAAGCTTTCTTT. Translating gives CASSSQWGEDTEAFF.